This passage covers 7 T cell receptor beta chains from one sample sequenced in a study of blood T cell repertoires in COVID-19. Libraries were prepared by immunoSEQ multiplex PCR; TCRdb keeps only in-frame clonotypes and omits some of them. The sample has about 250,000 clones, approximately 90% seen once. Sequences were obtained from peripheral blood. These TCRs come from a woman in her thirties with COVID-19, enrolled during active disease.

The rearrangement links TRBV28 to TRBJ2-7; 7 nucleotides align to TRBD2. The CDR3 sequence is 13 residues long. The germline gives CDR1 MDHEN, CDR2 SYDVKM. J gave up 6 bases and V 3 bases, and 5 bases lay outside the gene matches. This CDR3 reads CASSFSPGGEQYV. In nucleotides, the CDR3 is TGTGCCAGCAGTTTTAGCCCGGGAGGCGAGCAGTACGTC.

This chain uses TRBV7-9 with TRBJ2-7; 9 nucleotides line up with TRBD1. The ends lost 5 bases at V and 4 bases at J; junction bases unmatched: 9. This CDR3 has 15 residues. Germline V gene data show CDR1 as SEHNR and CDR2 as FQNEAQ (reference sequence). As DNA, the CDR3 is TGTGCCAGCAGCACGGACAGGGGCAAAATTTACGAGCAGTACTTC. Translation gives CASSTDRGKIYEQYF.

V gene TRBV18 combines with J gene TRBJ2-5; 7 bases fit TRBD1. The J segment lost 2 bases and the V segment lost 2 bases, leaving 2 bases of the junction unmatched. This CDR3 is built from 14 residues. The V gene's germline CDR1 is KGHSH and CDR2 LQKENI. In DNA form, the CDR3 reads TGTGCCAGCTCACCAGGCAGGGGGCAAGAGACCCAGTACTTC. It yields the protein CASSPGRGQETQYF.

The genes are TRBV6-6 and TRBJ2-1; no definite D call. Germline V gene lookup returns CDR1 MNHNY and CDR2 SVGAGI (reference sequence). Trimming left V 2 bases short and J 9 bases short, with 11 bases between. The CDR3 contains 13 residues. In DNA form, the CDR3 reads TGTGCCAGCAGTTACGCCAGTACTACTGAGCAGTTCTTC. Translating gives CASSYASTTEQFF.

The chain carries TRBV7-6 and TRBJ2-5, with no clear D. From germline, CDR1 is SGHVS and CDR2 FNYEAQ. Trimming cost V 1 base and J 4 bases, with 7 bases left between them. CDR3 length: 13 residues. The CDR3 DNA reads as TGTGCCAGCAGCTTAGGACTGGTAGAGACCCAGTACTTC. Its translation is CASSLGLVETQYF.

This chain uses TRBV27 with TRBJ2-1, with a possible D match to TRBD1 (6 bases). Germline CDR1 is MNHEY and CDR2 is SMNVEV (reference sequence). The CDR3 spans 18 residues. The V end was cut by 4 bases, the J end by 0 bases, with 19 bases between. The CDR3 coding sequence is TGTGCCAGCAGTTCCACGCCCAGGACAGTGAGCTCCTACAATGAGCAGTTCTTC. Translating gives CASSSTPRTVSSYNEQFF.

In this sample, this clone turned up once. V usage is TRBV3-1 (or the pseudogene TRBV3-2) and J usage is TRBJ1-2; no clear D. CDR3 length: 14 amino acids. Per germline, CDR1 LGHDT and CDR2 YNNKEL (reference sequence). V lost 5 bases and J 5 bases, leaving 15 bases between the germline ends. CDR3 DNA sequence: TGTGCCAGCAGCTGCTTGGAGGGTAGATATGGCTACACCTTC. Translating it yields CASSCLEGRYGYTF.